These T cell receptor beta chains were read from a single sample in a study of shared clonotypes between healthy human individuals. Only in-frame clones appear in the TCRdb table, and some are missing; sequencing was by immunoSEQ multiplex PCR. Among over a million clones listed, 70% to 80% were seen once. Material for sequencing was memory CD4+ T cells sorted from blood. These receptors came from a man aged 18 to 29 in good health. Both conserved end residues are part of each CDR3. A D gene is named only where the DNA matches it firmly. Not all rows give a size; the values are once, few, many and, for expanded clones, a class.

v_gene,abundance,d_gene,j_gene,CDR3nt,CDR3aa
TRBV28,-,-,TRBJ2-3,TGTGCCAGCAGTGGATCAAGAGAGAATACGCAGTATTTT,CASSGSRENTQYF
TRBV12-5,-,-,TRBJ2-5,TGTGCTAGTGGTCCGGGGACAATTCCGGGGGCTGGGACCCAGTACTTC,CASGPGTIPGAGTQYF
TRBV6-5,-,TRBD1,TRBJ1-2,TGTGCCAGCAGTTCACAGGGGGCTCACTATGGCTACACCTTC,CASSSQGAHYGYTF
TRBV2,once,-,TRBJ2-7,TGTGCCAGCAGTGAATCGAGTATAGGGTTAGGGTACGAGCAGTACTTC,CASSESSIGLGYEQYF
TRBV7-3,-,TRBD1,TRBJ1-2,TGTGCCAGCAGCCCGACAGGGGGAGGCTATGGCTACACCTTC,CASSPTGGGYGYTF
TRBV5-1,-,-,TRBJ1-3,TGCGCCAGCAAGGCGGAGGGGAACACTGGAAACACCATATATTTT,CASKAEGNTGNTIYF
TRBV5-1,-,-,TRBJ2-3,TGCGCCAGCAGCTTCTCTCCAGAGGGGGATACGCAGTATTTT,CASSFSPEGDTQYF
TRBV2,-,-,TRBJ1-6,TGTGCCAGCAGTGAGCGGGGGTTCTATAATTCACCCCTCCACTTT,CASSERGFYNSPLHF
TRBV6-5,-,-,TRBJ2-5,TGTGCCAGCAGTAACAGGGTGACCCAGTACTTC,CASSNRVTQYF
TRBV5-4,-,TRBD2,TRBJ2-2,TGTGCCAGCACCCCCATACCCGGGAGGGTGGGCACCGGGGAGCTGTTTTTT,CASTPIPGRVGTGELFF
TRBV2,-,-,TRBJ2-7,TGTGCCAGCAGGACCGGGTCGCTCATTTACGAGCAGTACTTC,CASRTGSLIYEQYF
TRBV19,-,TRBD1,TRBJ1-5,TGTGCCAGTAGGGCCGGGACAGGGGTCTCTTGGAGCAATCAGCCCCAGCATTTT,CASRAGTGVSWSNQPQHF
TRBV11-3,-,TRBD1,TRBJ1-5,TGTGCCAGCAGCTTCCGGACAGGGGAACAGCCCCAGCATTTT,CASSFRTGEQPQHF
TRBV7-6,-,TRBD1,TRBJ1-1,TGTGCCAGCAGCCAGCGGACAGGGGGAAACACTGAAGCTTTCTTT,CASSQRTGGNTEAFF
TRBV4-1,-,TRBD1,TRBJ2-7,TGCGCCAGCAGCCAAGATCTAGGGACAGGGGCCTACGAGCAGTACTTC,CASSQDLGTGAYEQYF
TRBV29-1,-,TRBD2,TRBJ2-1,TGCAGCGCCCAAGGACTAGCGGGGGGGCGGGAGCAGTTCTTC,CSAQGLAGGREQFF
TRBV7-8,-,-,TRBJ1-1,TGTGCCAGCAGCTTAGTAACCGGGAACACTGAAGCTTTCTTT,CASSLVTGNTEAFF
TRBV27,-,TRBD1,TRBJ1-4,TGTGCCAGCAGCCATTATGGACAGGGGAATGAAAAACTGTTTTTT,CASSHYGQGNEKLFF
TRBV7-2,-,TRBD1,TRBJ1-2,TGTGCCAGCAGCTTCGGACAGGGTACGGGCTACACCTTC,CASSFGQGTGYTF
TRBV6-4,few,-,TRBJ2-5,TGTGCCAGCAGTGATAGGGTAGTCAGGCAAGAGACCCAGTACTTC,CASSDRVVRQETQYF